This T cell receptor (beta chain) emerged from a study of T cells after yellow fever vaccination. Study-wide results and caveats: On re-exposure, the response was weaker but peaked faster, at day 5 versus 15. In post-booster samples, most primary-vaccination clones reappeared (about 96% CD4, 70% to 90% CD8).

A universal primer site and UMIs were added as TCR cDNA was made by 5'RACE template switching. MiXCR, applied by TCRdb to the 5' RACE reads, yields one record per CDR3 protein. Here the sample spans roughly 240,000 distinct CDR3 sequences, 6.7% being singletons. The junction had 3 bases not matched to a gene; V was cut back by 5 bases and J by 2 bases. Germline CDR1 and CDR2: KGHSH and LQKENI. The CDR3 covers 15 residues. At least ten counts were recorded for this clonotype. Antigen specificity is unknown. The TCR was taken from a man aged 25-45 years who received the YFV17D yellow fever vaccine. This chain joins TRBV18 and TRBJ2-2, with 9 bases matching TRBD1. The sequencing here drew on CD4+ T cells sorted from PBMCs, taken on the day of the yellow fever booster vaccination. The CDR3 DNA is TGTGCCAGCTCATCGACAGGGGGTAACACCGGGGAGCTGTTTTTT. Its translation is CASSSTGGNTGELFF.